This passage covers 21 T cell receptor beta chains from one sample sequenced in a study of T cell responses to AZD1222 COVID-19 vaccine. Some clones are missing from TCRdb's copy, which holds only in-frame ones; the method was immunoSEQ multiplex PCR. The table records 100,000 or so clones, roughly 86% of them present only once. This specimen was peripheral blood, taken 28 days after the second AZD1222 dose. All receptors derive from an adult who received the AZD1222 COVID-19 vaccine.

CDR3 DNA sequence: TGTGCCAGCAGCTTAGATTCACCCCTCCACTTT. Translation: CASSLDSPLHF. The chain links TRBV7-9 to TRBJ1-6, with D uncertain. Trimming cost V 1 base and J 8 bases, with 0 bases left between them. The germline V gene has CDR1 SEHNR and CDR2 FQNEAQ (reference sequence). This CDR3 spans 11 amino acids.

The rearrangement uses TRBV5-6 and TRBJ1-5; maybe TRBD1 (5 bases). With 4 bases removed from V and 2 bases from J, the gap between germline ends came to 13 bases. The CDR3 spans 15 residues. The germline V gene has CDR1 SGHDT and CDR2 YYEEEE. Written as DNA, the CDR3 is TGTGCCAGCAGCGGGTGGGGGGGAGGCAATCAGCCCCAGCATTTT. Residues: CASSGWGGGNQPQHF. The complete variable domain, with remaining parts taken from reference TRBV5-6 and TRBJ1-5, reads DAGVTQSPTHLIKTRGQQVTLRCSPKSGHDTVSWYQQALGQGPQFIFQYYEEEERQRGNFPDRFSGHQFPNYSSELNVNALLLGDSALYLCASSGWGGGNQPQHFGDGTRLSIL.

The chain combines TRBV5-1 with TRBJ1-3; TRBD1 might be the D (5 bases). Trimming pared 4 bases from V and 1 base from J, leaving 21 bases between. Germline-derived CDR1 and CDR2 are SGHRS and YFSETQ. The CDR3 totals 18 residues. The CDR3 nucleotides read TGCGCCAGCAGCCCGGGAGACAGTTCCTCTGTTTCTGGAAACACCATATATTTT. It translates to CASSPGDSSSVSGNTIYF.

A remark on this clone: Distinct nucleotide sequences in the sample also encode this CDR3. The V gene is TRBV18, the J gene TRBJ1-1, with D perhaps matching TRBD1 (5 bases). Germline CDR1 KGHSH, CDR2 LQKENI. Trimming took off 2 bases at V and 5 bases at J, with 12 bases between the two ends. This CDR3 region has 14 residues. The CDR3 DNA reads TGTGCCAGCTCACCAGCCGGGGGAGGGACTGAAGCTTTCTTT. Its protein is CASSPAGGGTEAFF.

The chain couples TRBV5-6 to TRBJ2-5; D not resolved. Germline V gene lookup returns CDR1 SGHDT and CDR2 YYEEEE. The CDR3 runs 14 residues. Deletions cut 3 bases from V and 4 bases from J, with 13 bases between. As DNA, the CDR3 is TGTGCCAGCAGCTCTGGACCAGCCGGAGAGACCCAGTACTTC. It encodes CASSSGPAGETQYF.

This rearrangement joins TRBV5-6 to TRBJ2-3; 9 positions agree with TRBD2. The CDR3 spans 15 residues. CDR1 is SGHDT and CDR2 is YYEEEE in the germline V gene. Unmatched junction bases numbered 5, after V lost 2 bases and J lost 4 bases. The chain's CDR3 is CASSLAGGRADTQYF. DNA for the CDR3: TGTGCCAGCAGCTTAGCGGGGGGAAGGGCAGATACGCAGTATTTT.

This clone occurred once. The chain is built from TRBV29-1 and TRBJ2-1; D assignment may be TRBD1 or TRBD2 (6 bases each). The V end was cut by 3 bases, the J end by 2 bases, with 17 bases between. CDR1 SQVTM and CDR2 ANQGSEA come from the germline V gene. The CDR3 is made up of 16 amino acids. The CDR3, as DNA: TGCAGCGTTGAGGGGGGCATGGGGGCTACCTACAATGAGCAGTTCTTC. It encodes CSVEGGMGATYNEQFF.

This clone turned up a few times. V is TRBV5-8 and J is TRBJ1-4, with D tentatively TRBD1 (5 bases). Trimming stripped 4 bases from V and 0 bases from J, with 10 bases between. Germline assignment: CDR1 SGHTS and CDR2 YDEGEE. The CDR3 is made up of 15 amino acids. The CDR3 reads CASSTRQPTNEKLFF. In DNA, the CDR3 is TGTGCCAGCAGCACTAGACAGCCAACTAATGAAAAACTGTTTTTT.

The V gene is TRBV5-1, the J gene TRBJ2-7, with 8 bases matching TRBD2. CDR1 and CDR2 (germline): SGHRS, YFSETQ. Losses at the gene ends were 4 bases for V and 7 bases for J; bases not matched to a gene: 19. The CDR3 totals 17 residues. Here the CDR3 reads CASSPVAHSGAAGEQYF. Written as DNA, the CDR3 is TGCGCCAGCAGCCCCGTCGCGCATAGCGGGGCCGCGGGGGAGCAGTACTTC.

The chain recombines TRBV5-6 with TRBJ1-5; 8 nucleotides match TRBD1. The CDR3 is 18 residues long. Germline CDR1 reads SGHDT; CDR2 reads YYEEEE. The J segment lost 4 bases and the V segment lost 3 bases, leaving 15 bases of the junction unmatched. The CDR3 spells CASSYGDSDRERNQPQHF. CDR3 nucleotide sequence: TGTGCCAGCAGCTACGGTGACTCGGACAGGGAAAGGAATCAGCCCCAGCATTTT.

The V call is TRBV27, the J call TRBJ2-1, with 11 bases fitting TRBD2. Trimming took 5 bases from V and 8 from J; bases not matched to a gene: 11. Germline CDR1 MNHEY, CDR2 SMNVEV (reference sequence). The CDR3 covers 16 residues. For the CDR3, the DNA is TGTGCCAGCAGTCCCGCTGTAGCGGGAGGGCCCGATGAGCAGTTCTTC. Residues: CASSPAVAGGPDEQFF.

This chain uses TRBV7-9 with TRBJ1-3, with TRBD1 identical over 7 bases. The junction had 8 bases not matched to a gene; V was cut back by 6 bases and J by 0 bases. CDR1 and CDR2 from the germline V gene are SEHNR and FQNEAQ (reference sequence). The CDR3 spans 16 residues. CDR3 in DNA: TGTGCCAGCAGTACTTTCTCAGGGGGCTCTGGAAACACCATATATTTT. This codes for CASSTFSGGSGNTIYF.

The gene calls are TRBV7-2 and TRBJ1-3; D unclear. CDR1 and CDR2 (germline): SGHTA, FQGNSA. Trimming shortened V by 6 bases and J by 2 bases, and 5 bases separated the two germline ends. The CDR3 runs 12 residues. The CDR3 sequence: CASSHPGNTIYF. Here the CDR3 DNA reads TGTGCCAGCAGTCACCCTGGAAACACCATATATTTT.

This clone occurred a few times. The chain is built from TRBV28 and TRBJ2-1, with 13 bases aligning to TRBD2. The CDR3 totals 16 residues. Germline values: CDR1 MDHEN, CDR2 SYDVKM. Losses at the gene ends were 6 bases for V and 5 bases for J; bases not matched to a gene: 7. This chain's CDR3 is CASSLLLAGGNNEQFF. The CDR3 nucleotides are TGTGCCAGCAGCCTTTTACTAGCGGGAGGGAACAATGAGCAGTTCTTC.

The chain uses TRBV10-3 and TRBJ2-1; 15 nucleotides line up with TRBD2. Looked up from germline, CDR1 is ENHRY and CDR2 is SYGVKD. J gave up 9 bases and V 7 bases, and 7 bases lay outside the gene matches. The CDR3 has 15 amino acids. The CDR3 sequence: CAITGLAGGPGEQFF. CDR3 in DNA: TGTGCCATCACCGGACTAGCGGGGGGGCCGGGTGAGCAGTTCTTC.

V usage is TRBV27 and J usage is TRBJ1-5; D might be TRBD1 (5 bases). Trimming took 6 bases from V and 3 from J, leaving 12 bases between them. The CDR3 spans 14 residues. The germline CDR1 and CDR2 sequences are MNHEY and SMNVEV (reference sequence). CDR3 nucleotide sequence: TGTGCCAGCAGCCGGGGGGGGTTCAATCAGCCCCAGCATTTT. This translates into CASSRGGFNQPQHF.

The rearrangement links TRBV28 to TRBJ1-3, with TRBD1 matching over 9 bases. The junction had 14 bases not matched to a gene; V was cut back by 10 bases and J by 4 bases. The CDR3 sequence is 16 residues long. CDR1 MDHEN and CDR2 SYDVKM come from the germline V gene. The CDR3 region is CATKPTGGNLGNTIYF. The CDR3 nucleotides read TGTGCCACAAAACCGACAGGGGGGAACTTAGGAAACACCATATATTTT.

J is TRBJ2-7 and V is TRBV15; D not resolved. V was clipped by 0 bases and J by 1 base, with 4 bases between them. There are 13 residues in the CDR3. Germline V gene data show CDR1 as LNHNV and CDR2 as YYDKDF (reference sequence). In DNA, the CDR3 is TGTGCCACCAGCAGAGATCCATCCTACGAGCAGTACTTC. Translated, it gives CATSRDPSYEQYF.

The chain combines TRBV6-1 with TRBJ1-5; 9 nucleotides match TRBD1. Germline V lookup: CDR1 MNHNS, CDR2 SASEGT. Trimming at V came to 2 bases and at J to 6 bases, leaving 5 bases not matched to a gene. This CDR3 region has 15 residues. CDR3 nucleotides: TGTGCCAGCAGTGAAATAGGGACAGGGTTTCAGCCCCAGCATTTT. Translating gives CASSEIGTGFQPQHF.

This rearrangement joins TRBV6-5 to TRBJ1-1; TRBD1 aligns across 8 bases. Germline values: CDR1 MNHEY, CDR2 SVGAGI. Unmatched junction bases numbered 3, after V lost 0 bases and J lost 3 bases. The CDR3 contains 15 residues. CDR3 loop: CASSYSGTGHTEAFF. Here the CDR3 DNA reads TGTGCCAGCAGTTACTCCGGGACAGGTCACACTGAAGCTTTCTTT.

This clone was seen more than once but under ten times. The J gene is TRBJ2-1, the V gene TRBV7-8; TRBD1 aligns across 7 bases. This CDR3 has 14 amino acids. The germline CDR1 and CDR2 sequences are SGHVS and FQNEAQ. V lost 2 bases to trimming and J lost 9 bases; unmatched junction nucleotides: 7. The CDR3 sequence: CASSLPTGVREQFF. CDR3 DNA: TGTGCCAGCAGCTTACCCACAGGGGTCCGTGAGCAGTTCTTC.